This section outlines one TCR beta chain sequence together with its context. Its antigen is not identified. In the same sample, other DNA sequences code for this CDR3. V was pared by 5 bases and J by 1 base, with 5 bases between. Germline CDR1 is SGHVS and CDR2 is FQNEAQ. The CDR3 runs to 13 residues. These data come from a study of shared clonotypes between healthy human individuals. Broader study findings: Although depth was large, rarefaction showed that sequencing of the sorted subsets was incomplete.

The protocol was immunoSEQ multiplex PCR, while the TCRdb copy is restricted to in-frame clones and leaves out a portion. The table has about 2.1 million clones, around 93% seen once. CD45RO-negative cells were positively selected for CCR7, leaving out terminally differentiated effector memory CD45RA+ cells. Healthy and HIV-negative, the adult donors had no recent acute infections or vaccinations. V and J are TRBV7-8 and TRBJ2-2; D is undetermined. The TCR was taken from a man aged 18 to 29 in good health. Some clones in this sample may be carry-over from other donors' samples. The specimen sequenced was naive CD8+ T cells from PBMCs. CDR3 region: CASSLGNTGELFF. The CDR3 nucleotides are TGTGCCAGCAGCCTCGGGAACACCGGGGAGCTGTTTTTT. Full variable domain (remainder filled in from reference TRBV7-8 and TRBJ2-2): GAGVSQSPRYKVAKRGQDVALRCDPISGHVSLFWYQQALGQGPEFLTYFQNEAQLDKSGLPSDRFFAERPEGSVSTLKIQRTQQEDSAVYLCASSLGNTGELFFGEGSRLTVL.